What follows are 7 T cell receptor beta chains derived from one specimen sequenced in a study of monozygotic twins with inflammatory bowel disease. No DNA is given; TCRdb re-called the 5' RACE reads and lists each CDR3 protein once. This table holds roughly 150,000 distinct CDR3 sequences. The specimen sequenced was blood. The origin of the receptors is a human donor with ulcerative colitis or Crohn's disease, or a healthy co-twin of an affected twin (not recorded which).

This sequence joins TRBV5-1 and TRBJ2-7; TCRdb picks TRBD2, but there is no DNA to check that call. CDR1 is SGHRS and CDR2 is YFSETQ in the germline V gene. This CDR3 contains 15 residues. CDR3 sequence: CASSSSGRINYEQYF.

The CDR3 here is CASSRGGGNQPQHF. The V call is TRBV18, the J call TRBJ1-5. Germline assignment: CDR1 KGHSH and CDR2 LQKENI. The CDR3 has 14 residues. Combining the CDR3 with reference TRBV18 and TRBJ1-5 gives the whole variable domain NAGVMQNPRHLVRRRGQEARLRCSPMKGHSHVYWYRQLPEEGLKFMVYLQKENIIDESGMPKERFSAEFPKEGPSILRIQQVVRGDSAAYFCASSRGGGNQPQHFGDGTRLSIL.

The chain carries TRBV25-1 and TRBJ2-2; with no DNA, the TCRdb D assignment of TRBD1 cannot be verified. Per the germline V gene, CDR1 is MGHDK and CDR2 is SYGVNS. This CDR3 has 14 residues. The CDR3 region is CASSEYRGAGELFF.

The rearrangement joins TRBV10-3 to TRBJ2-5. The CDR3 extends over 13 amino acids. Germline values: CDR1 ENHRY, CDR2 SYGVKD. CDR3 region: CAISETVQETQYF.

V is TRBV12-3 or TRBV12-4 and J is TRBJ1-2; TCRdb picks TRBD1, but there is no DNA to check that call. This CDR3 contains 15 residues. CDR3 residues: CASSLRTGTFYGYTF.

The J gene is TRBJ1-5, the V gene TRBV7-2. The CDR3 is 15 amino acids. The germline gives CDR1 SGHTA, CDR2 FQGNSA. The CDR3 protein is CASSLDGRGNQPQHF.

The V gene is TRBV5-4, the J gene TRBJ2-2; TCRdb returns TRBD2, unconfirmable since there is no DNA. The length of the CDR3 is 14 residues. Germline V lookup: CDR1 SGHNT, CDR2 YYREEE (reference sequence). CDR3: CASSLGESWGELFF.